The clone carrying this T cell receptor beta chain has ten or more counts. Antigen: not known. The source of the sample is a study of identical twins. The study, taken as a whole, reports: Modelling underestimated the level of out-of-frame TCR alpha sharing observed in monozygotic twins. Conclusions rested on cross-sectional statistics rather than following the same donors. Memory repertoires showed no such pattern, whereas abundant cord blood beta clonotypes carried fewer insertions.

Each CDR3 protein gets one entry after TCRdb re-called the 5' RACE reads with MiXCR. The data hold under 250,000 distinct CDR3 sequences, with roughly a tenth observed a single time. Looked up from germline, CDR1 is SGHTA and CDR2 is FQGNSA. V lost 2 bases, J lost 7 bases, and 6 bases stayed unmatched. This CDR3 is built from 15 residues. The rearrangement uses TRBV7-2 and TRBJ2-1; 9 bases line up with TRBD2. The specimen sequenced was memory (CD45RO+) T cells sorted from blood. The sequence derives from a woman between 18 and 30 years old in good health. CDR3 DNA: TGTGCCAGCAGCTTATACGCGGGAGGGCGGAATGAGCAGTTCTTC. It codes for CASSLYAGGRNEQFF.